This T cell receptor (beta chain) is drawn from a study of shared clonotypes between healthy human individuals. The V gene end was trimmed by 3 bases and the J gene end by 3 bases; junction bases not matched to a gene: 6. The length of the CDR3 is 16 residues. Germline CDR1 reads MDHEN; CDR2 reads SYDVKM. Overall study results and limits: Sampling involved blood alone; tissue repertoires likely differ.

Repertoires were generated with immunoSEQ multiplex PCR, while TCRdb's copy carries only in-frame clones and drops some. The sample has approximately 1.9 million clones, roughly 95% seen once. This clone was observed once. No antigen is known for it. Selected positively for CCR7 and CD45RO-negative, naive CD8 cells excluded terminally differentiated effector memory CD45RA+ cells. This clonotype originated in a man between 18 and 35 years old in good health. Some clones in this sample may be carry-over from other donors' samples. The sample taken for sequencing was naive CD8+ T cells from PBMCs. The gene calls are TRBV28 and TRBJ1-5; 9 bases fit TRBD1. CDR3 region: CASSFPGQGHNQPQHF. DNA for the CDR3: TGTGCCAGCAGTTTCCCCGGACAGGGGCACAATCAGCCCCAGCATTTT.